This TCR beta chain was captured in a study of T-cell reconstitution after alpha-beta-depleted transplantation in children. This CDR3 comprises 13 residues. CDR1 and CDR2 (germline): SGHTA, FQGTGA. The V gene lost 3 bases and the J gene lost 1 base, with 6 bases spanning the gap. This sample's TCRbeta library carried unique molecular identifier barcodes. TCRdb redid the calling of the PCR reads with MiXCR, one entry per CDR3 protein. Of some 500,000 distinct CDR3 sequences in the sample, roughly 33% were seen once. The sequenced sample was PBMCs from the stem cell graft donor, obtained from the stem cell graft. The receptor was derived from a human donor who donated a stem cell graft to a child with aplastic anemia. The chain carries TRBV7-3 and TRBJ1-1; no firm D call. CDR3 in amino acids: CASSFNKNTEAFF. The CDR3 DNA follows: TGTGCCAGCAGCTTTAACAAGAACACTGAAGCTTTCTTT.